A single sample is the source of the 4 T cell receptor beta chains below, sequenced in a study of cytomegalovirus exposure and HLA in healthy donors. The protocol was immunoSEQ multiplex PCR, while the TCRdb copy is restricted to in-frame clones and leaves out a portion. Among tens of thousands of clones listed, around 94% were seen once. Sequencing input: PBMCs. All receptors come from a woman under 30 in good health and CMV-seropositive.

The V and J genes are TRBV7-9 and TRBJ2-5, with 8 bases fitting TRBD2. This CDR3 contains 14 residues. CDR1 is SEHNR, CDR2 FQNEAQ, per germline (reference sequence). V trimming: 3 bases; J trimming: 5 bases; junction bases outside the gene matches: 5. CDR3 coding DNA: TGTGCCAGCAGCTTTTCGGGGGGGGTCGAGACCCAGTACTTC. This encodes CASSFSGGVETQYF.

This clone showed up just once. V gene TRBV7-2 combines with J gene TRBJ1-6; 8 bases agree with TRBD1. The trim removed 6 bases at V and 5 bases at J, leaving 3 bases unmatched. The CDR3 runs 14 residues. Germline V lookup: CDR1 SGHTA, CDR2 FQGNSA. CDR3 protein: CASSYRGDNSPLHF. The CDR3 DNA reads TGTGCCAGCAGTTACAGGGGGGATAATTCACCCCTCCACTTT. Full variable domain (missing parts from reference TRBV7-2 and TRBJ1-6): GAGVSQSPSNKVTEKGKDVELRCDPISGHTALYWYRQSLGQGLEFLIYFQGNSAPDKSGLPSDRFSAERTGGSVSTLTIQRTQQEDSAVYLCASSYRGDNSPLHFGNGTRLTVT.

CDR3 region: CASSPLDRGVVGPHSGANVLTF. CDR3 sequence (DNA): TGTGCCAGCTCACCACTGGACAGGGGGGTGGTTGGACCGCACTCTGGGGCCAACGTCCTGACTTTC. The rearrangement joins TRBV18 to TRBJ2-6; 10 bases agree with TRBD1. Unmatched junction bases numbered 15, after V lost 1 base and J lost 0 bases. The length of the CDR3 is 22 residues. Germline CDR1 KGHSH, CDR2 LQKENI.

This clone was picked up a small number of times. The rearrangement links TRBV9 to TRBJ1-2, with D perhaps matching TRBD1 (6 bases). Germline CDR1 and CDR2: SGDLS and YYNGEE. The length of the CDR3 is 14 residues. V lost 3 bases and J 2 bases, leaving 11 bases between the germline ends. For the CDR3, the DNA is TGTGCCAGCAGCGAGGGGGTGCTAAACTATGGCTACACCTTC. It yields the protein CASSEGVLNYGYTF.